This TCR beta chain is from a study of glioma-infiltrating T cells after dendritic cell vaccination. Primers: 60 V beta forward and 13 J beta reverse. The method was immunoSEQ multiplex PCR; TCRdb's version includes in-frame clones alone and lacks a portion of them. This sample has roughly 60,000 clones, with around nine tenths found just once. Described time point: after dendritic cell vaccination, including at tumor progression/relapse. The germline V and J ends were trimmed by 5 bases and 15 bases, with 20 bases remaining between them. This CDR3 is 13 amino acids long. Looked up from germline, CDR1 is MNHNS and CDR2 is SASEGT.

The chain is built from TRBV6-1 and TRBJ2-1; D is possibly TRBD1 (5 bases). The clonotype comes from a human donor with glioblastoma. Sequenced material: blood, taken after dendritic cell vaccination. The CDR3, as DNA: TGTGCCAGCAGTCTCATTTTTCGGCAGGGTTGGTTCTTC. Protein product: CASSLIFRQGWFF.